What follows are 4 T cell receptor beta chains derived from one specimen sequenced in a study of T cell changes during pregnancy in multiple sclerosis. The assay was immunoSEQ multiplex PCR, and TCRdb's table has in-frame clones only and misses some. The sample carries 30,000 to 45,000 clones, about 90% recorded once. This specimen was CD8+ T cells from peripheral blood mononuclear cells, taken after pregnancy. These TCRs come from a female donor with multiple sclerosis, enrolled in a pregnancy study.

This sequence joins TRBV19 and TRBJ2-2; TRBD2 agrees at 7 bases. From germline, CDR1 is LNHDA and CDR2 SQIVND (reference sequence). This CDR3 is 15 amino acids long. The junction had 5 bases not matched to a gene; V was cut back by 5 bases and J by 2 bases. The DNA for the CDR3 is TGTGCCAGTAGTCCTGGACTAGGAAACACCGGGGAGCTGTTTTTT. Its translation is CASSPGLGNTGELFF.

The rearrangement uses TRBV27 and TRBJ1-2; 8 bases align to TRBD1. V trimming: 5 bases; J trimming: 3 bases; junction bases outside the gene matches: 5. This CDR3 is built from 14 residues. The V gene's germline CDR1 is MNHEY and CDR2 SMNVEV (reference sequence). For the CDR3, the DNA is TGTGCCAGCAGTACCATACAGGGGGACTATGGCTACACCTTC. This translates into CASSTIQGDYGYTF.

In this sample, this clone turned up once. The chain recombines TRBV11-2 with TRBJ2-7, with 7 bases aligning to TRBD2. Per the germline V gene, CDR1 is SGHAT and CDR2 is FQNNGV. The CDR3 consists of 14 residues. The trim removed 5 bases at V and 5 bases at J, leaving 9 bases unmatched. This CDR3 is CASSRTREGNEQYF. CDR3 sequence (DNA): TGTGCCAGCAGCCGGACTAGAGAAGGGAACGAGCAGTACTTC.

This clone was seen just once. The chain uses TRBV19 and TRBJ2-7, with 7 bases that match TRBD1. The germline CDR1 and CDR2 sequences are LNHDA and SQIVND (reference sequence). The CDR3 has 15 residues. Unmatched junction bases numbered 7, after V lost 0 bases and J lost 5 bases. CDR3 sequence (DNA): TGTGCCAGTAGTATAGATCGACAGGGTATCAACGAGCAGTACTTC. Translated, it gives CASSIDRQGINEQYF. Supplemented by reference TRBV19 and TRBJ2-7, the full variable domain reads DGGITQSPKYLFRKEGQNVTLSCEQNLNHDAMYWYRQDPGQGLRLIYYSQIVNDFQKGDIAEGYSVSREKKESFPLTVTSAQKNPTAFYLCASSIDRQGINEQYFGPGTRLTVT.